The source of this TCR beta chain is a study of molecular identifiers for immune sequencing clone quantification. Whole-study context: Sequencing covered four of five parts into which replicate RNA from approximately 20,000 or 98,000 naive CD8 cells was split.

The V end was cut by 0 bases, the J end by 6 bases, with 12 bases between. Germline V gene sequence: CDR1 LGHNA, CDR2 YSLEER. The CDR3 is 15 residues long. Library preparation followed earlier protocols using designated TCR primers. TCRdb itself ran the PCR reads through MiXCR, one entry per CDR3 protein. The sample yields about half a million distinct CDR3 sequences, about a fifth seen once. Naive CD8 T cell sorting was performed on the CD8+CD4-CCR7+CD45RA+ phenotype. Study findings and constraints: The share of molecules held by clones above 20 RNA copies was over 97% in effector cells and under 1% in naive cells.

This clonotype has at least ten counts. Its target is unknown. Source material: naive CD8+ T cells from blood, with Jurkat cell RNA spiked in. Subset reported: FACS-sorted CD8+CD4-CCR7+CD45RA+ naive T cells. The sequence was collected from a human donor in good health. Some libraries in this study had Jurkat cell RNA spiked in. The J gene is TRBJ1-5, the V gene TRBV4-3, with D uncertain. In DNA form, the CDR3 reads TGCGCCAGCAGCCAAGATCCAGGAAGAAGTCAGCCCCAGCATTTT. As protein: CASSQDPGRSQPQHF.